The 2 T cell receptor beta chains below come from one sample, sequenced in a study of OX40 agonist ivuxolimab in advanced cancers. Repertoires were generated with immunoSEQ multiplex PCR, while TCRdb's copy carries only in-frame clones and drops some. The sample yields more than 35,000 clones, about three quarters seen once. Specimen: CD4+ or CD8+ T cells sorted from blood, collected in a trial of the OX40 agonist ivuxolimab. These receptors were collected from an adult with an advanced solid tumor such as melanoma, head and neck, liver or kidney cancer.

The chain joins TRBV19 to TRBJ1-1; TRBD1 aligns across 8 bases. After removal of 3 bases from V and 6 bases from J, the junction contained 12 bases not matched to a gene. The CDR3 extends over 16 amino acids. Germline V gives CDR1 LNHDA, CDR2 SQIVND (reference sequence). The CDR3 DNA reads TGTGCCAGTAGTATCAGCCTTCAGGGGGCGGGCGCTGAAGCTTTCTTT. Translating gives CASSISLQGAGAEAFF.

The rearrangement joins TRBV6-1 to TRBJ2-7; no reliable D call. Germline V CDR1 and CDR2: MNHNS, SASEGT. V lost 7 bases and J 2 bases, leaving 9 bases between the germline ends. The CDR3 totals 12 residues. The CDR3 DNA reads TGTGCCAGCACGGTCGGACCCTACGAGCAGTACTTC. This encodes CASTVGPYEQYF.